This is a list of T cell receptor beta chains from one sample in a study of Ad26.COV2.S vaccination and SARS-CoV-2 variants. The assay was immunoSEQ multiplex PCR, and TCRdb's table has in-frame clones only and misses some. Of hundreds of thousands of clones detected, 70% to 90% appear once; the ten largest clones hold around 11%. The source material was peripheral blood, sampled in a trial of Ad26.COV2.S vaccine versus placebo. These TCRs come from a person aged 18-60 years who received the Ad26.COV2.S COVID-19 vaccine or a placebo. Each CDR3 is given with its conserved first and last residue. A D gene is named only where the DNA matches it firmly. Rows give clone size only sometimes, using once, few, many, or a class for an expanded clone.

clone_size: NA
j_call: TRBJ1-5
v_call: TRBV19
d_call: TRBD1
cdr3_aa: CASKAGGTPQHF
cdr3_nt: TGTGCCAGTAAGGCAGGGGGCACGCCCCAGCATTTT

clone_size: NA
j_call: TRBJ1-2
v_call: TRBV6-5
d_call: NA
cdr3_aa: CASSPERPPNYGYTF
cdr3_nt: TGTGCCAGCAGCCCCGAGCGACCTCCTAACTATGGCTACACCTTC

clone_size: NA
j_call: TRBJ2-7
v_call: TRBV28
d_call: NA
cdr3_aa: CASSSHMPAVQYEQYF
cdr3_nt: TGTGCCAGCAGTTCACATATGCCAGCAGTACAGTACGAGCAGTACTTC

clone_size: NA
j_call: TRBJ2-1
v_call: TRBV28
d_call: NA
cdr3_aa: CASSLGVAAYNEQFF
cdr3_nt: TGTGCCAGCAGTTTAGGAGTTGCAGCCTACAATGAGCAGTTCTTC

clone_size: many
j_call: TRBJ1-4
v_call: TRBV20-1
d_call: NA
cdr3_aa: CSASEEKLFF
cdr3_nt: TGCAGTGCTAGCGAGGAAAAACTGTTTTTT

clone_size: NA
j_call: TRBJ1-4
v_call: TRBV19
d_call: NA
cdr3_aa: CASGRSEKLFF
cdr3_nt: TGTGCCAGTGGGAGGAGTGAAAAACTGTTTTTT

clone_size: once
j_call: TRBJ2-2
v_call: TRBV28
d_call: NA
cdr3_aa: CASSLGHSNTGELFF
cdr3_nt: TGTGCCAGCAGCTTAGGACACTCGAACACCGGGGAGCTGTTTTTT

clone_size: NA
j_call: TRBJ1-2
v_call: TRBV7-3
d_call: NA
cdr3_aa: CASSPSANYGYTF
cdr3_nt: TGTGCCAGCAGCCCCTCGGCTAACTATGGCTACACCTTC

clone_size: NA
j_call: TRBJ1-1
v_call: TRBV2
d_call: TRBD1
cdr3_aa: CASGTGRWGAFF
cdr3_nt: TGTGCCAGTGGGACAGGGAGGTGGGGAGCTTTCTTT

clone_size: NA
j_call: TRBJ1-2
v_call: TRBV15
d_call: NA
cdr3_aa: CATSREGVGYTF
cdr3_nt: TGTGCCACCAGCAGAGAGGGGGTCGGCTACACCTTC

clone_size: NA
j_call: TRBJ2-1
v_call: TRBV5-1
d_call: NA
cdr3_aa: CASSLAGSGYNEQFF
cdr3_nt: TGCGCCAGCAGCTTGGCCGGTAGCGGTTACAATGAGCAGTTCTTC

clone_size: NA
j_call: TRBJ2-5
v_call: TRBV28
d_call: NA
cdr3_aa: CASSSPGQLQETQYF
cdr3_nt: TGTGCCAGCAGTTCCCCAGGACAGCTCCAAGAGACCCAGTACTTC

clone_size: NA
j_call: TRBJ2-7
v_call: TRBV9
d_call: NA
cdr3_aa: CASGRRAGSYEQYF
cdr3_nt: TGTGCCAGCGGGAGAAGGGCGGGGTCCTACGAGCAGTACTTC

clone_size: NA
j_call: TRBJ2-7
v_call: TRBV4-1
d_call: NA
cdr3_aa: CASSQQQGYEQYF
cdr3_nt: TGCGCCAGCAGCCAACAACAGGGCTACGAGCAGTACTTC

clone_size: NA
j_call: TRBJ2-2
v_call: TRBV24-1
d_call: NA
cdr3_aa: CATSDFQAGELFF
cdr3_nt: TGTGCCACCAGTGATTTCCAGGCCGGGGAGCTGTTTTTT

clone_size: NA
j_call: TRBJ2-7
v_call: TRBV11-2
d_call: NA
cdr3_aa: CASRSLVHRDEQYF
cdr3_nt: TGTGCCAGCAGATCCTTGGTCCACCGAGACGAGCAGTACTTC